The 9 T cell receptor beta chains below all came from one sample that was sequenced in a study of siplizumab effects on memory and regulatory T cells. TCRdb's table, derived via immunoSEQ multiplex PCR, lists solely in-frame clones and lacks some. The table records over 100,000 clones, roughly 93% of them present only once. Sequencing was performed on non-Treg CD4+ T cells sorted from blood. These receptors came from a human donor in good health.

This clone was seen only once. The rearrangement joins TRBV5-1 to TRBJ2-2; TRBD2 aligns across 8 bases. Germline V lookup: CDR1 SGHRS, CDR2 YFSETQ. This CDR3 region has 15 residues. With V trimmed by 7 bases and J by 6 bases, 11 bases remained unmatched. CDR3 region: CASSGSAGVPGELFF. CDR3 nucleotide sequence: TGCGCCAGCTCCGGCTCAGCGGGGGTTCCCGGGGAGCTGTTTTTT.

The chain is built from TRBV19 and TRBJ2-6, with D uncertain. Trimming took off 3 bases at V and 0 bases at J, with 6 bases between the two ends. This CDR3 has 15 amino acids. Per germline, CDR1 LNHDA and CDR2 SQIVND (reference sequence). The CDR3 sequence is CASSISSSGANVLTF. The CDR3 DNA reads TGTGCCAGTAGTATTAGTAGCTCTGGGGCCAACGTCCTGACTTTC.

The chain employs TRBV15 and TRBJ1-1; D is ambiguous. This CDR3 is built from 16 residues. Germline assignment: CDR1 LNHNV and CDR2 YYDKDF (reference sequence). V lost 4 bases and J 1 base, leaving 16 bases between the germline ends. The CDR3 region has the DNA TGTGCCACCAGCACCCCCCTCAATAGAGGGAACACTGAAGCTTTCTTT. This codes for CATSTPLNRGNTEAFF.

The V call is TRBV10-3, the J call TRBJ1-2; no reliable D call. The V gene's germline CDR1 is ENHRY and CDR2 SYGVKD. Trimming shortened V by 3 bases and J by 8 bases, and 10 bases separated the two germline ends. The CDR3 is 12 residues long. The CDR3: CAISEFGEGYTF. DNA of the CDR3: TGTGCCATCAGTGAATTCGGGGAGGGCTACACCTTC.

In this sample, this clone turned up once. V gene TRBV11-1 combines with J gene TRBJ2-7, with 9 bases fitting TRBD1. The CDR3 covers 14 residues. CDR1 is SGHAT, CDR2 FQDESV, per germline (reference sequence). V shed 4 bases and J 7 bases; nucleotides not matched to a gene: 8. As DNA, the CDR3 is TGTGCCAGCAGCTACGGGACAGGGCAGGATGAGCAGTACTTC. This encodes CASSYGTGQDEQYF.

This chain connects TRBV11-2 to TRBJ2-3, with D uncertain. The germline V gene has CDR1 SGHAT and CDR2 FQNNGV. The CDR3 spans 13 residues. V shed 6 bases and J shed 2 bases, with 9 bases lying between them. CDR3 protein: CASRPWVTDTQYF. In DNA, the CDR3 is TGTGCCAGCAGGCCATGGGTCACAGATACGCAGTATTTT.

A single count supports this clone. The chain couples TRBV5-1 to TRBJ1-2, with D unresolved. The germline gives CDR1 SGHRS, CDR2 YFSETQ. The CDR3 contains 14 residues. V shed 1 base and J shed 2 bases, with 9 bases lying between them. The CDR3 sequence: CASSLTALNYGYTF. CDR3 nucleotide sequence: TGCGCCAGCAGCTTGACAGCTTTAAACTATGGCTACACCTTC.

V and J are TRBV2 and TRBJ2-5; D gene ambiguous. V was shortened by 2 bases and J by 0 bases, with 10 bases between the two germline ends. This CDR3 contains 15 residues. Germline V gives CDR1 SNHLY, CDR2 FYNNEI. The CDR3: CASSERSWYQETQYF. CDR3 sequence (DNA): TGTGCCAGCAGTGAACGCAGTTGGTACCAAGAGACCCAGTACTTC.

The chain has TRBV9 and TRBJ1-3; no reliable D call. Trimming took off 0 bases at V and 0 bases at J, with 10 bases between the two ends. This CDR3 is built from 16 residues. Looked up from germline, CDR1 is SGDLS and CDR2 is YYNGEE. The CDR3 spells CASSVDGSYSGNTIYF. The CDR3 DNA reads as TGTGCCAGCAGCGTAGATGGCAGCTACTCTGGAAACACCATATATTTT. Full variable domain (outside the CDR3, taken from reference TRBV9 and TRBJ1-3): DSGVTQTPKHLITATGQRVTLRCSPRSGDLSVYWYQQSLDQGLQFLIQYYNGEERAKGNILERFSAQQFPDLHSELNLSSLELGDSALYFCASSVDGSYSGNTIYFGEGSWLTVV.